This T cell receptor (beta chain) was recovered during a study of blood T cell repertoires in COVID-19. Study in general: Spain, Italy and the United States supplied samples that represented acute and convalescent COVID-19.

Germline V gene data show CDR1 as LNHDA and CDR2 as SQIVND (reference sequence). V lost 6 bases to trimming and J lost 2 bases; unmatched junction nucleotides: 14. CDR3 length equals 19 residues. Using immunoSEQ multiplex PCR, the repertoire was profiled, and TCRdb retains in-frame clones only, with some absent. The sample lists 210,000 or so clones; approximately 84% were seen once. The chain joins TRBV19 to TRBJ2-3; 13 bases are a match to TRBD2. Sequencing was carried out using peripheral blood. This receptor was taken from a woman of 80 years or more with COVID-19, enrolled during active disease. The CDR3 sequence: CASSTLLGGLAGITDTQYF. The DNA for the CDR3 is TGTGCCAGTAGCACCCTGTTAGGGGGACTAGCGGGGATCACAGATACGCAGTATTTT.